Presented here are 8 T cell receptor beta chains from one specimen sequenced in a study of breast tumors, draining lymph nodes, adjacent tissues. Each CDR3 protein is one row after TCRdb ran MiXCR on the multiplex PCR reads. The table records about 94,000 distinct CDR3 sequences, over 25% of them present only once. The lymph nodes were axillary draining lymph nodes from breast cancer patients. The sample consisted of axillary lymph node tissue. These TCRs come from a female donor with breast cancer. Some clones in this sample may be carry-over from other donors' samples.

This clonotype was found many times. The CDR3 here is CSVEGRAGELFF. The CDR3 coding sequence is TGCAGCGTTGAAGGTCGTGCCGGGGAGCTGTTTTTT. This rearrangement joins TRBV29-1 to TRBJ2-2; D is undetermined. Germline V CDR1 and CDR2: SQVTM, ANQGSEA. Trimming left V 1 base short and J 6 bases short, with 6 bases between. The CDR3 extends over 12 amino acids.

The J gene is TRBJ1-5, the V gene TRBV12-3 or TRBV12-4, with 7 bases aligning to TRBD1. V trimming: 6 bases; J trimming: 8 bases; junction bases outside the gene matches: 10. The CDR3 length is 14 residues. The CDR3 bases are TGTGCCAGCAGCCCTGGGACAGAGAGTGAGCCCCAGCATTTT. This encodes CASSPGTESEPQHF.

In the case of this clonotype: This may come from a read error, since a much larger clone is one base off. V and J are TRBV11-2 and TRBJ1-5; D is unclear. With 2 bases removed from V and 10 bases from J, the gap between germline ends came to 12 bases. The CDR3 runs to 13 residues. Germline V CDR1 and CDR2: SGHAT, FQNNGV. The CDR3 bases are TGTGCCAGCAGCTTATCCTGGAGGACCCCCCAGCATTTT. Protein sequence: CASSLSWRTPQHF.

This sequence joins TRBV7-6 and TRBJ1-3; weak D call: TRBD1 (6 bases). The CDR3 has 18 residues. Deletions cut 4 bases from V and 1 base from J, with 20 bases between. Per the germline V gene, CDR1 is SGHVS and CDR2 is FNYEAQ. The CDR3 bases are TGTGCCAGCAGCTCAGGGGACACGGCGGAGGTTTCTGGAAACACCATATATTTT. Translation gives CASSSGDTAEVSGNTIYF.

The V call is TRBV20-1, the J call TRBJ1-5; D gene unclear. Germline assignment: CDR1 DFQATT and CDR2 SNEGSKA (reference sequence). V was trimmed by 6 bases and J by 4 bases, leaving 10 bases between them. The CDR3 is made up of 12 amino acids. The CDR3 region is CSAEGGNQPQHF. The CDR3 region has the DNA TGCAGTGCCGAGGGTGGGAATCAGCCCCAGCATTTT.

There are many counts of this clonotype. The chain couples TRBV9 to TRBJ2-3; 11 nucleotides match TRBD2. V gave up 0 bases and J gave up 4 bases; unmatched junction bases: 4. Per the germline V gene, CDR1 is SGDLS and CDR2 is YYNGEE. The CDR3 runs 16 residues. CDR3 sequence reads: CASSVVLAGDPDTQYF. CDR3 DNA sequence: TGTGCCAGCAGCGTAGTACTAGCGGGAGACCCAGATACGCAGTATTTT.

Only a few counts were recorded for this clonotype. The rearrangement joins TRBV18 to TRBJ2-6, with D uncertain. The CDR3 is 15 amino acids. CDR1 and CDR2 from the germline V gene are KGHSH and LQKENI. Trimming took off 2 bases at V and 0 bases at J, with 5 bases between the two ends. Here the CDR3 reads CASSPSSSGANVLTF. The CDR3 DNA reads TGTGCCAGCTCACCATCCAGCTCTGGGGCCAACGTCCTGACTTTC.

Details on this clonotype: A much larger clone differs by one base, so this may be a read error. The chain recombines TRBV29-1 with TRBJ1-2; D is unclear. This CDR3 region has 13 residues. Trimming removed 6 bases at V and 2 bases at J, with 13 bases between. Germline V CDR1 and CDR2: SQVTM, ANQGSEA. The CDR3 region is CSVASGGNYGYTF. Written as DNA, the CDR3 is TGCAGCGTGGCGAGTGGAGGGAACTATGGCTACACCTTC.